This entry describes one T cell receptor beta chain. Its antigen is undetermined. For the second PCR, which ran for about 7 to 11 cycles, a sample-barcoded 5' primer and a J-beta primer mix were used. Tags on each cDNA molecule came from a template-switch adaptor with 12 random nucleotides. MiXCR, applied by TCRdb to the 5' RACE reads, yields one record per CDR3 protein. The sample carries 850,000 to 1,000,000 distinct CDR3 sequences, 45% to 60% recorded once. The ends were cut back, 1 base at V and 6 bases at J, with 12 bases in the middle. Germline assignment: CDR1 LGHDT and CDR2 YNNKEL (reference sequence). This CDR3 spans 14 amino acids. They isolated at least 7 million PBMCs from each sample. This record comes from a study of blood T cells in healthy people across ages. Broader study findings: Long-lived donors carried more naive CD4+ cells and greater diversity than aged donors.

Material: blood. The TCR originated in a woman in her sixties or seventies in good health. The chain joins TRBV3-1 to TRBJ2-5; tentative D call: TRBD2 (6 bases). Here the CDR3 DNA reads TGTGCCAGCAGCCAAGGAGGAGGGGCCCAGACCCAGTACTTC. This translates into CASSQGGGAQTQYF.